This T cell receptor (beta chain) comes out of a study of blood T cell repertoires in COVID-19. For the study at large: The United States, Italy and Spain supplied acute and convalescent COVID-19 samples.

This clone occurred a few times. The sample carries other DNA sequences with the same CDR3. Produced via immunoSEQ multiplex PCR; TCRdb's table is partial and in-frame only. The sample has some 200,000 clones; roughly 87% are singletons. The TCR sequence derives from a woman in her 40s with acute or convalescent COVID-19. What was sequenced was peripheral blood.

CDR3 DNA sequence: TGTGCCAGTAGCAGACAGGGTGAGCAGCCCCAGCATTTT. It yields the protein CASSRQGEQPQHF. This rearrangement joins TRBV19 to TRBJ1-5, with 7 bases identical to TRBD1. Germline V gene sequence: CDR1 LNHDA, CDR2 SQIVND (reference sequence). V was clipped by 6 bases and J by 7 bases; unmatched bases: 6. The CDR3 sequence is 13 residues long.